This T cell receptor beta chain emerged from a study of shared clonotypes between healthy human individuals (dated by TCRdb to 2019 to 2021). Looking at the study overall: A few men and a couple of women, aged 18 to 49 years, made up the cohort. Leukapheresis yielded between about 0.9 and 9.5 billion PBMCs per donor. Different laboratories and diverse techniques were used to prepare libraries and sequence TCR repertoires, to increase sequencing depth and limit assay-specific biases. For each donor, three plates each were used for CD4 naive and CD4 memory, two plates were used for CD8 naive, and one plate was used for CD8 memory. The study deeply sequenced blood TCR repertoires of about five healthy adults to estimate repertoire size and the extent of clonotype sharing between individuals. Overall study outcomes, separate from this receptor: Incomplete sequencing was indicated by rarefaction of sorted-subset datasets, despite the large sequencing depth. Compared with non-shared clonotypes, clonotypes shared by all four sorted-subset donors had higher generation probabilities. Sampling was restricted to blood, and TCR repertoires in tissue are likely to differ from TCR repertoires in blood. Roughly 5% of naive CD4, 3.5% of naive CD8, around 2.3% of memory CD4, and 0.4% of memory CD8 clonotypes were shared across a few donors. Naive subsets generally had larger estimated clonotype richness than memory subsets. Because the study included only a small number of donors, the genetic and exposure-history diversity represented was limited. Pairwise subsampling led to the expectation that sequencing depth would affect the degree of clonotype sharing among donors.

This clone appeared a single time. Its antigen has not been determined. Within one base of it there is no much larger clone, and no base qualities were kept. CD8 naive samples were obtained by positive selection for CCR7 among CD45RO-negative cells, yielding a CD45RA+CCR7+ population from which TemRA cells were excluded. Donors were healthy HIV-negative adults with no recently reported acute infections or vaccinations. Only Caucasian adults living in Nashville, Tennessee, USA were represented among the donors. Blood was collected by leukapheresis, and PBMCs were isolated by Ficoll-Histopaque density gradient centrifugation and then cryopreserved in liquid nitrogen vapor phase. Analytical flow cytometry was used to check the purity and quantity of each magnetically sorted T cell population. From each sorted fraction, genomic DNA was isolated and quantified by UV absorbance on a Nanodrop 2000c. Using the deep immunoSEQ assay, TCR CDR3 regions were amplified from genomic DNA by multiplex PCR. For each cell subset, the extracted genomic DNA was distributed evenly across all wells of several immunoSEQ 96-well plates, and each plate served as one replicate. For sorted subsets, each replicate PCR was loaded with 200 ng genomic DNA, equivalent to 30,000 or so T cell genomes. The purified libraries were quantified using a Qubit 3.0 fluorometer, sized with a Bioanalyzer 2100, and then quantified again using the KAPA Library Quantification kit. A separate single-read 150-cycle Illumina NextSeq 550 flow cell was used to sequence each immunoSEQ 96-well plate. The published analysis was carried out like this. The immunoSEQ output contained only junctional sequences without quality scores, so filtering could not match that applied to full-length reads. To assign V/J genes and CDR3, sequences were annotated against IMGT germline references using PyIR, a Python wrapper for IgBLAST v1.9. Reads were filtered out if the reads had weak V/J assignments (E-value above 1e-6), no CDR3, stop codons, out-of-frame junctions, or ambiguous translated residues. V3J clonotypes were defined as sequences sharing an identical inferred V gene, J gene, and CDR3 amino acid sequence. To compute the percentage overlap between repertoires, the number of shared unique clonotypes was divided by the size of the smaller repertoire. Richness of each repertoire was evaluated using RTK rarefaction, the Chao1 estimator, and Recon v2.1 estimates of unobserved clonotypes. Generation probabilities for all TCRbeta clonotypes obtained by the gDNA method from a few donors were computed using OLGA. The table was pulled from immuneACCESS by TCRdb, which kept in-frame rearrangements only. Such tables lose some clones; where checked, under half of the loss comes from unresolved V genes, and the rest has no known cause. V and J calls and clone size come straight from that table; D and trimming were deduced from the DNA. In all, the sample holds millions of clones, and approximately 94% of those were seen once. The ten most abundant clones make up around 1.7% of the sample.

The germline V gene yields SGHRS for CDR1 and YFSETQ for CDR2. The CDR3 goes from the cysteine to the phenylalanine over 12 residues. This entry keeps only the CDR3 DNA: 36 bases, framed from base 1. Germline trimming amounts to 7 bases on V and 5 bases on J, with 2 as the count of junction bases outside the gene matches. Sequences were obtained from naive CD8+ T cells from PBMCs. Sample cell subset or site, as interpreted from the label and publication: CD45RA+CCR7+. The sequence joins TRBV5-1 to TRBJ2-1; TRBD2 matches 8 bases in the middle. The receptor was derived from a man between 18 and 29 years old in good health. Some clones in this sample may be carry-over from other donors' samples. The CDR3 region reads CASSGGNNEQFF. The DNA sequence follows: TGCGCCAGCTCGGGGGGGAACAATGAGCAGTTCTTC.